The 24 T cell receptor beta chains in this list originate from one sample, sequenced in a study of CXCR3-negative and CXCR3-positive naive CD8 T cells. Study results and caveats: More hydrophobic TRB CDR3s occurred in CXCR3-positive than in CXCR3-negative naive cells.

No antigen has been assigned to these receptors. Researchers prepared the TRB cDNA libraries using 5' RACE with UMI labels. TCRdb derives one entry per CDR3 protein from the 5' RACE reads, leaving out DNA. The sample data list 150,000 to 180,000 distinct CDR3 sequences. The sample was naive CXCR3+ CD8+ T cells from blood. Indicated subset: CD45RO-CCR7+CD27+CD95- naive CD8+ T cells expressing CXCR3 (TNR3+). The receptors were sampled from a human donor in good health. Some clones in this sample may be carry-over from other donors' samples.

The V call is TRBV4-3, the J call TRBJ2-2; TCRdb's D call, TRBD1, is unchecked because there is no DNA. Germline V gives CDR1 LGHNA, CDR2 YSLEER. The CDR3 covers 21 residues. The CDR3: CASSQASAPGGDHRNTGELFF.

The rearrangement joins TRBV28 to TRBJ2-1; with no DNA, the TCRdb D assignment of TRBD2 cannot be verified. This CDR3 is built from 17 residues. CDR1 and CDR2 from the germline V gene are MDHEN and SYDVKM. This chain's CDR3 is CASSITTLAGAYNEQFF.

The V gene is TRBV4-1, the J gene TRBJ2-6; TCRdb outputs TRBD1, but without DNA this stays unchecked. This CDR3 has 15 amino acids. The germline CDR1 and CDR2 sequences are MGHRA and YSYEKL. CDR3 in amino acids: CASRETGAGANVLTF.

The chain recombines TRBV3-1 with TRBJ2-3. This CDR3 has 11 residues. Germline V gives CDR1 LGHDT, CDR2 YNNKEL (reference sequence). The CDR3: CASSQTNTQYF.

The chain recombines TRBV29-1 with TRBJ1-2; TCRdb's D call, TRBD1, is unchecked because there is no DNA. The CDR3 consists of 13 residues. The germline gives CDR1 SQVTM, CDR2 ANQGSEA. The CDR3 region is CSVIQGTVYGYTF.

The J gene is TRBJ1-1, the V gene TRBV2; with no DNA, the TCRdb D assignment of TRBD1 cannot be verified. The CDR3 runs to 14 residues. Germline assignment: CDR1 SNHLY and CDR2 FYNNEI. The CDR3 sequence is CASSVAGGMAEAFF.

The V and J genes are TRBV27 and TRBJ1-2; as DNA is missing, the TRBD1 call by TCRdb cannot be tested. This CDR3 comprises 17 residues. Germline loops: CDR1 MNHEY, CDR2 SMNVEV (reference sequence). The CDR3 protein is CASSSHPPTGGGYGYTF.

The chain uses TRBV29-1 and TRBJ2-1; absent DNA, TCRdb's TRBD1 call cannot be checked. The length of the CDR3 is 13 residues. Germline loops: CDR1 SQVTM, CDR2 ANQGSEA. The CDR3 sequence is CSVTTGGLDEQFF.

The J gene is TRBJ2-5, the V gene TRBV10-3; the D call from TCRdb, TRBD1, cannot be confirmed without DNA. This CDR3 is 16 amino acids long. Germline V gene data show CDR1 as ENHRY and CDR2 as SYGVKD. This CDR3 is CATRTGSRTLEETQYF.

The V call is TRBV2, the J call TRBJ2-1; TCRdb calls TRBD2, which cannot be checked without DNA. There are 14 residues in the CDR3. The germline V gene has CDR1 SNHLY and CDR2 FYNNEI. The CDR3 here is CASNGGGAGNEQFF.

V is TRBV7-9 and J is TRBJ2-1; the TCRdb call, TRBD1, lacks DNA for checking. From germline, CDR1 is SEHNR and CDR2 FQNEAQ (reference sequence). The CDR3 loop spans 12 amino acids. CDR3: CASSGGSNEQFF.

The chain carries TRBV27 and TRBJ2-5; TCRdb picks TRBD2, but there is no DNA to check that call. The CDR3 contains 16 residues. CDR1 and CDR2 (germline): MNHEY, SMNVEV (reference sequence). The chain's CDR3 is CASSLQTSGYQETQYF.

The J gene is TRBJ1-2, the V gene TRBV6-1. CDR1 and CDR2 (germline): MNHNS, SASEGT. The length of the CDR3 is 13 residues. Here the CDR3 reads CASSEARQDRYTF.

The chain employs TRBV25-1 and TRBJ2-3. The CDR3 has 15 residues. Per the germline V gene, CDR1 is MGHDK and CDR2 is SYGVNS. CDR3 sequence reads: CASSERKISTDTQYF.

The chain joins TRBV29-1 to TRBJ1-1. The CDR3 runs to 12 residues. Germline V gene sequence: CDR1 SQVTM, CDR2 ANQGSEA. The CDR3 region is CSVRLPNTEAFF.

The V gene is TRBV27, the J gene TRBJ1-2; TCRdb returns TRBD1, unconfirmable since there is no DNA. CDR1 and CDR2 (germline): MNHEY, SMNVEV (reference sequence). The CDR3 runs 15 residues. CDR3 residues: CASSLGQGIDYGYTF.

The chain joins TRBV7-2 to TRBJ2-5. Germline CDR1 and CDR2: SGHTA and FQGNSA. This CDR3 has 14 amino acids. The CDR3 loop reads CASSLVISFETQYF.

The V gene is TRBV28, the J gene TRBJ2-7; the D gene TCRdb calls, TRBD2, cannot be checked with no DNA. The CDR3 is made up of 17 amino acids. Germline V gene lookup returns CDR1 MDHEN and CDR2 SYDVKM. The CDR3 protein is CASSPGLAGEISYEQYF.

J is TRBJ1-4 and V is TRBV12-3 or TRBV12-4. This CDR3 has 15 amino acids. CDR3 loop: CASSFLDRTNEKLFF.

This chain connects TRBV7-3 to TRBJ2-3; TCRdb reports TRBD2, a call that lacks DNA to check it against. CDR3 length equals 16 residues. Germline V gene sequence: CDR1 SGHTA, CDR2 FQGTGA. The CDR3 spells CASSPRAFGPTDTQYF.

The chain combines TRBV4-3 with TRBJ2-7; the TRBD1 assignment by TCRdb is unverifiable without DNA. Germline CDR1 reads LGHNA; CDR2 reads YSLEER. This CDR3 is 14 amino acids long. CDR3 in amino acids: CASSQGTDPYEQYF.

The V call is TRBV20-1, the J call TRBJ1-2. The CDR3 contains 13 residues. Germline CDR1 DFQATT, CDR2 SNEGSKA (reference sequence). The CDR3: CSAGDGTNYGYTF.

V is TRBV20-1 and J is TRBJ2-5. CDR1 is DFQATT and CDR2 is SNEGSKA in the germline V gene (reference sequence). The CDR3 is 14 amino acids. The CDR3 here is CSADFLELGETQYF.

The chain joins TRBV9 to TRBJ2-7; there is no DNA to check the TCRdb D call of TRBD2. Germline CDR1 SGDLS, CDR2 YYNGEE. The CDR3 covers 14 residues. The CDR3 sequence is CASGLGDLSYEQYF.